In its sample, the clone carrying this T cell receptor (beta chain) was seen a few times. Its antigen is as yet unknown. In TCRdb, the RT-PCR reads were re-called with MiXCR into one record per CDR3 protein. In the table there are about 190,000 distinct CDR3 sequences, approximately 14% of which are singletons. V was pared by 6 bases and J by 3 bases, with 18 bases between. Per the germline V gene, CDR1 is DFQATT and CDR2 is SNEGSKA (reference sequence). The CDR3 sequence is 14 residues long. This entry belongs to a study of response to subunit inactivated influenza vaccine. Study-wide results and caveats: Researchers suggested that each seasonal influenza vaccination recruits few new T cells.

The TCR originated in a man in his forties or fifties who received an inactivated influenza vaccine. V is TRBV20-1 and J is TRBJ2-7; D is unclear. The specimen was CD8+ T cells sorted from PBMCs, collected 5 days after vaccination. This chain's CDR3 is CSAAPLDMSYEQYF. The CDR3 DNA follows: TGCAGTGCCGCCCCGCTAGACATGAGCTACGAGCAGTACTTC.